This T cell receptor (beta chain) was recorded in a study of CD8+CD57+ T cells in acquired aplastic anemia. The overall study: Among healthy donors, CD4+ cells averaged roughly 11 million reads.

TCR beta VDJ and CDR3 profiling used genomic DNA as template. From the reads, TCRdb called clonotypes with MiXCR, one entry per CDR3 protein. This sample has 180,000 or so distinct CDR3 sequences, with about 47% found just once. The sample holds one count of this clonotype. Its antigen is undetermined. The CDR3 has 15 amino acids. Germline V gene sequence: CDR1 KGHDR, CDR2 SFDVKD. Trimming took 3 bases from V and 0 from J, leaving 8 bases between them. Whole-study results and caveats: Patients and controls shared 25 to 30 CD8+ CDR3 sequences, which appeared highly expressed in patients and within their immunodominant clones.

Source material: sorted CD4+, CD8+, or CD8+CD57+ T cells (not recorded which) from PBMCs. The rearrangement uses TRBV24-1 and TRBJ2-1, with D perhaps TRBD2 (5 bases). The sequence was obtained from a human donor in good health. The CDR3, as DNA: TGTGCCACCAGTGATCCCCGGGGCTCCTACAATGAGCAGTTCTTC. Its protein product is CATSDPRGSYNEQFF.